The clone carrying this TCR beta chain has a single count. Original methodology: Amplifying reference gene primers gave estimates of nucleated cell counts. Using immunoSEQ multiplex PCR, the repertoire was profiled, and TCRdb retains in-frame clones only, with some absent. V, J and clone size reflect that table, while D and trimming were determined from the DNA. The table lists 310,000 or so clones, roughly 87% of them singletons. This specimen belongs to a study of blood T cell repertoires in COVID-19. Study overall: Sites across the United States, Italy and Spain contributed samples from acute and convalescent COVID-19.

Cohort allocation depended upon clinical history that participants reported. This receptor was obtained from a woman younger than 30 who had recovered from COVID-19. Sequenced: PBMCs or T cells enriched from blood (not recorded which).

The CDR3 nucleotides read TGTGCCAGCAGTGGGACAGGGAGGGATCAGCCCCAGCATTTT. Its translation: CASSGTGRDQPQHF. The chain has TRBV27 and TRBJ1-5; 9 bases line up with TRBD1. V gave up 5 bases and J gave up 5 bases; unmatched junction bases: 4. Germline values: CDR1 MNHEY, CDR2 SMNVEV (reference sequence). There are 14 residues in the CDR3.